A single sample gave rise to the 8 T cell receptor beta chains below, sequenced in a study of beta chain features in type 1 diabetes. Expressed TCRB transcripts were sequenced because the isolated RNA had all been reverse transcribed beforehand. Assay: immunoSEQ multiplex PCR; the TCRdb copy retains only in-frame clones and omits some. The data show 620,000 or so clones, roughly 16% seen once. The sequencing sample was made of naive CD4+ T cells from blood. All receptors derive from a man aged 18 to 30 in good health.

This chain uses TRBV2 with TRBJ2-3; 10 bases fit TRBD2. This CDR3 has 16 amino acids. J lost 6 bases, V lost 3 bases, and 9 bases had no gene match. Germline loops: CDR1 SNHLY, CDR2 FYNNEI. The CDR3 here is CASSDDSGGPGDTQYF. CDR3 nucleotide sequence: TGTGCCAGCAGTGATGATAGCGGGGGGCCGGGGGATACGCAGTATTTT.

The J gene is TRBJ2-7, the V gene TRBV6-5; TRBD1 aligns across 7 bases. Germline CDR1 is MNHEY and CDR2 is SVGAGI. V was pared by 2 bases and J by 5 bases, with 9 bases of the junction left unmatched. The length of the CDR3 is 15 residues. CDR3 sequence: CASSYRDSPRHEQYF. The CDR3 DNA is TGTGCCAGCAGTTACCGGGACAGTCCACGCCACGAGCAGTACTTC.

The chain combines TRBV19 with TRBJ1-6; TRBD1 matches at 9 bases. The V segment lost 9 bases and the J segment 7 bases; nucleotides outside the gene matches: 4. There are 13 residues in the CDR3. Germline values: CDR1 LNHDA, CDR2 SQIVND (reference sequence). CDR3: CASRDRANSPLHF. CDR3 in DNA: TGTGCCAGCCGGGACAGGGCAAATTCACCCCTCCACTTT.

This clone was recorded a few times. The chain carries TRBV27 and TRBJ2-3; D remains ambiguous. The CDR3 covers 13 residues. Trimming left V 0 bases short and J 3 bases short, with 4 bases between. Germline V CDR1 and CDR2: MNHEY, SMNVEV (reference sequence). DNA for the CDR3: TGTGCCAGCAGTTTATCTAGGACAGATACGCAGTATTTT. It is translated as CASSLSRTDTQYF.

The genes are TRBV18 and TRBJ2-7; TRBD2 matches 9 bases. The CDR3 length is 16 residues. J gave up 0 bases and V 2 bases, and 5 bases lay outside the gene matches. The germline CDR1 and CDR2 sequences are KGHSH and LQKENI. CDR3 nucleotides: TGTGCCAGCTCACCAGGGAGCGGGGGGAGCTCCTACGAGCAGTACTTC. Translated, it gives CASSPGSGGSSYEQYF.

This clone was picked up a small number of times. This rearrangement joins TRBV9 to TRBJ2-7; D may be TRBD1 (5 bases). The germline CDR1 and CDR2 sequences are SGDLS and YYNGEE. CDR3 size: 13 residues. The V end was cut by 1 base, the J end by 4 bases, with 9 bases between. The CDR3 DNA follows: TGTGCCAGCAGCGTAAGCAGGGTTTACGAGCAGTACTTC. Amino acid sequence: CASSVSRVYEQYF.

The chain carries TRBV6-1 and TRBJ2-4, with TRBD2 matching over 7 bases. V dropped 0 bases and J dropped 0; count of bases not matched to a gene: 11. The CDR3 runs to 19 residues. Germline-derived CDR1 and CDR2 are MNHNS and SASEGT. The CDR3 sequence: CASSEAGSGTDLAKNIQYF. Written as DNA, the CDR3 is TGTGCCAGCAGTGAAGCGGGAAGCGGGACTGATCTAGCCAAAAACATTCAGTACTTC.

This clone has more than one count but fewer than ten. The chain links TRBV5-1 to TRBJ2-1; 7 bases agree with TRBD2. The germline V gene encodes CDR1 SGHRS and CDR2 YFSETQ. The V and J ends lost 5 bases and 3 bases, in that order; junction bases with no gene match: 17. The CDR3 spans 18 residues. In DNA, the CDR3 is TGCGCCAGCAGATCTAGGACTAGTCCCCAAGAAGTCTACAATGAGCAGTTCTTC. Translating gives CASRSRTSPQEVYNEQFF.